These T cell receptor beta chains were read from a single sample in a study of identical twins. TCRdb re-analysed the 5' RACE reads in MiXCR, keeping a single row per CDR3 protein. Here the sample spans hundreds of thousands of distinct CDR3 sequences, 8.6% being singletons. This sample was shared with a second study, whose subject was yellow fever vaccine responses in identical twins.

Sample: PBMCs. The receptors stem from a woman younger than 30 in good health. CDR3s include the opening cysteine and the closing phenylalanine or tryptophan. Fields, in order: V gene, D gene, J gene, CDR3 protein. D genes are given only for firm matches.

V gene: TRBV29-1; D gene: TRBD1; J gene: TRBJ2-2; CDR3 protein: CSVEPGTGGTGELFF
V gene: TRBV20-1; D gene: -; J gene: TRBJ2-7; CDR3 protein: CSAARSGYEQYF
V gene: TRBV9; D gene: TRBD2; J gene: TRBJ2-1; CDR3 protein: CASSPGRGYEQFF
V gene: TRBV28; D gene: -; J gene: TRBJ1-2; CDR3 protein: CASSLLANYGYTF
V gene: TRBV7-9; D gene: TRBD1; J gene: TRBJ2-1; CDR3 protein: CASSIRDRGRSEQFF
V gene: TRBV6-2/TRBV6-3; D gene: -; J gene: TRBJ2-5; CDR3 protein: CASSYRQETQYF
V gene: TRBV3-1; D gene: -; J gene: TRBJ2-7; CDR3 protein: CASSRASRNYEQYF
V gene: TRBV9; D gene: TRBD2; J gene: TRBJ2-1; CDR3 protein: CASSVATSGIYNEQFF
V gene: TRBV7-9; D gene: -; J gene: TRBJ2-3; CDR3 protein: CASSELGGQYF
V gene: TRBV29-1; D gene: TRBD1; J gene: TRBJ2-7; CDR3 protein: CSVEDRDRAYEQYF
V gene: TRBV7-2; D gene: TRBD2; J gene: TRBJ2-5; CDR3 protein: CASSLAMGGQETQYF
V gene: TRBV28; D gene: -; J gene: TRBJ2-7; CDR3 protein: CASSTSGRGGSYEQYF
V gene: TRBV20-1; D gene: -; J gene: TRBJ2-1; CDR3 protein: CSARALNEQFF
V gene: TRBV25-1; D gene: TRBD1; J gene: TRBJ2-2; CDR3 protein: CASSALRDSNTGELFF
V gene: TRBV6-2/TRBV6-3; D gene: TRBD1; J gene: TRBJ2-2; CDR3 protein: CASQQGDTGELFF
V gene: TRBV24-1; D gene: TRBD1; J gene: TRBJ1-2; CDR3 protein: CASSDPRDRGHTF
V gene: TRBV4-3; D gene: -; J gene: TRBJ2-7; CDR3 protein: CASSQERYYEQYF
V gene: TRBV6-1; D gene: -; J gene: TRBJ2-7; CDR3 protein: CASSHGGPIGEQYF
V gene: TRBV5-6; D gene: -; J gene: TRBJ2-3; CDR3 protein: CASSPTPLVTDTQYF
V gene: TRBV6-4; D gene: -; J gene: TRBJ1-5; CDR3 protein: CASSEVPGNQPQHF
V gene: TRBV6-1; D gene: -; J gene: TRBJ1-2; CDR3 protein: CASSQTATYGYTF
V gene: TRBV2; D gene: TRBD1; J gene: TRBJ1-6; CDR3 protein: CASISGGYGLKPPLHF
V gene: TRBV5-1; D gene: TRBD1; J gene: TRBJ1-5; CDR3 protein: CASSLSATGVNQPQHF
V gene: TRBV7-2; D gene: TRBD2; J gene: TRBJ2-7; CDR3 protein: CASSRTGLAAYEQYF
V gene: TRBV9; D gene: -; J gene: TRBJ2-2; CDR3 protein: CASSVVGAAELFF
V gene: TRBV12-3/TRBV12-4; D gene: -; J gene: TRBJ1-2; CDR3 protein: CASSYDTSYGYTF
V gene: TRBV15; D gene: -; J gene: TRBJ2-3; CDR3 protein: CATSRIVRDSTDTQYF
V gene: TRBV2; D gene: -; J gene: TRBJ2-2; CDR3 protein: CASRPAPGGELFF
V gene: TRBV7-9; D gene: -; J gene: TRBJ2-5; CDR3 protein: CASSSQMYQETQYF
V gene: TRBV4-2; D gene: -; J gene: TRBJ2-5; CDR3 protein: CASSPPSSVGGETQYF
V gene: TRBV29-1; D gene: TRBD1; J gene: TRBJ2-1; CDR3 protein: CSVTGTVPYNEQFF
V gene: TRBV7-9; D gene: -; J gene: TRBJ2-5; CDR3 protein: CASSLGTTGFLETQYF
V gene: TRBV6-5; D gene: TRBD1; J gene: TRBJ1-2; CDR3 protein: CASSSRTGIHYGYTF
V gene: TRBV12-3/TRBV12-4; D gene: -; J gene: TRBJ1-3; CDR3 protein: CASSLIQNTIYF
V gene: TRBV6-2/TRBV6-3; D gene: TRBD1; J gene: TRBJ2-3; CDR3 protein: CASRYRGSDTQYF
V gene: TRBV7-9; D gene: -; J gene: TRBJ1-4; CDR3 protein: CASYVTTNEKLFF
V gene: TRBV24-1; D gene: -; J gene: TRBJ2-1; CDR3 protein: CATSGRVGNEQFF
V gene: TRBV5-1; D gene: TRBD1; J gene: TRBJ2-3; CDR3 protein: CASSLEVRGLSQYF
V gene: TRBV11-2; D gene: TRBD2; J gene: TRBJ2-1; CDR3 protein: CASSPIAGGTYNEQFF
V gene: TRBV12-3/TRBV12-4; D gene: -; J gene: TRBJ1-5; CDR3 protein: CASSPVPASPDQPQHF
V gene: TRBV7-3; D gene: -; J gene: TRBJ2-3; CDR3 protein: CASSYRGGGQEDTQYF
V gene: TRBV12-3/TRBV12-4; D gene: TRBD1; J gene: TRBJ2-7; CDR3 protein: CASSSGQGVVEQYF
V gene: TRBV3-1; D gene: -; J gene: TRBJ2-1; CDR3 protein: CASSQGSGGGVWF
V gene: TRBV29-1; D gene: TRBD1; J gene: TRBJ2-5; CDR3 protein: CSVDRDRGETQYF
V gene: TRBV5-1; D gene: -; J gene: TRBJ2-3; CDR3 protein: CASSLGRGAGTDTQYF
V gene: TRBV7-8; D gene: -; J gene: TRBJ1-1; CDR3 protein: CASSPRGSEAFF
V gene: TRBV24-1; D gene: -; J gene: TRBJ2-2; CDR3 protein: CATSDLNVSGELFF
V gene: TRBV6-1; D gene: -; J gene: TRBJ2-1; CDR3 protein: CASSEWASSYNEQFF
V gene: TRBV10-3; D gene: -; J gene: TRBJ2-7; CDR3 protein: CAIRGGGQTYEQYF
V gene: TRBV15; D gene: -; J gene: TRBJ2-7; CDR3 protein: CATSRDHTYEQYF
V gene: TRBV5-1; D gene: -; J gene: TRBJ2-1; CDR3 protein: CASSFSGWYNEQFF
V gene: TRBV18; D gene: TRBD2; J gene: TRBJ2-7; CDR3 protein: CASSRITGTAGTSESYEQYF
V gene: TRBV29-1; D gene: -; J gene: TRBJ2-3; CDR3 protein: CSVTPGATDTQYF
V gene: TRBV7-9; D gene: TRBD2; J gene: TRBJ2-7; CDR3 protein: CASSFLEGRAYEQYF